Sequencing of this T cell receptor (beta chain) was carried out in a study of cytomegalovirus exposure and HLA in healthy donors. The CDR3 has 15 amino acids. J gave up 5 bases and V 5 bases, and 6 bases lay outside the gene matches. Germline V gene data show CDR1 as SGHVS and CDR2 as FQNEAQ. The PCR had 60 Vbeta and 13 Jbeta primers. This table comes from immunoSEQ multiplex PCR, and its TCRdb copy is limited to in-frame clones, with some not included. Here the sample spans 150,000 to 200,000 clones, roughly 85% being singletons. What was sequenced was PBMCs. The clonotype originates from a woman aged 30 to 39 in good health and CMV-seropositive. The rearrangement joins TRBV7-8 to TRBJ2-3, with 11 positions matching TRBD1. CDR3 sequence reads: CASSASGTGGDTQYF. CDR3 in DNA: TGTGCCAGCAGCGCCTCCGGGACAGGGGGAGATACGCAGTATTTT. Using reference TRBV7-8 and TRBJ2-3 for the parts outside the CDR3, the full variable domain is GAGVSQSPRYKVAKRGQDVALRCDPISGHVSLFWYQQALGQGPEFLTYFQNEAQLDKSGLPSDRFFAERPEGSVSTLKIQRTQQEDSAVYLCASSASGTGGDTQYFGPGTRLTVL.